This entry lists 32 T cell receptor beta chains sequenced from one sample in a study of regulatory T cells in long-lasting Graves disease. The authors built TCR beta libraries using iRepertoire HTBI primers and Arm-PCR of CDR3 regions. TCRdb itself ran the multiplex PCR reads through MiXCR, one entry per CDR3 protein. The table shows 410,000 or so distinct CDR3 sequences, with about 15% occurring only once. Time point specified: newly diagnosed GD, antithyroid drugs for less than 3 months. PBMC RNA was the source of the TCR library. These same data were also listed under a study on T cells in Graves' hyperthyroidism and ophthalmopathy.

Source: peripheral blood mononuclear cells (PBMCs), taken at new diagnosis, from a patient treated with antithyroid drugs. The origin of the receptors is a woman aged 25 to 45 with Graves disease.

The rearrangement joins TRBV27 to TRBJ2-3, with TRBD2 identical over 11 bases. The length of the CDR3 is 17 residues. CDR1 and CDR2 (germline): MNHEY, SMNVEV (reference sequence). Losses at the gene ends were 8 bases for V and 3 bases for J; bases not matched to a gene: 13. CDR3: CASGSPGTSGQTDTQYF. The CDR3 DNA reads TGTGCCAGCGGTTCCCCTGGGACTAGCGGTCAGACAGATACGCAGTATTTT.

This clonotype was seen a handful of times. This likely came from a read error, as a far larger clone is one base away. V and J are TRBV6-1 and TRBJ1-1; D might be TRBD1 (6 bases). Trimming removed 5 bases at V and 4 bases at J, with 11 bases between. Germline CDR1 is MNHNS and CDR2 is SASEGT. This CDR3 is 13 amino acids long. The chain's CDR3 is CASSQGWSTEAFF. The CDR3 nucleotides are TGTGCCAGCAGTCAGGGGTGGAGCACTGAAGCTTTCTTT.

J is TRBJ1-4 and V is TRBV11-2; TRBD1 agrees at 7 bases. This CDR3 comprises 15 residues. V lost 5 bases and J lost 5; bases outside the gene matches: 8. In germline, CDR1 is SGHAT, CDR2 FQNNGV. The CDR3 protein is CASSLYRDRNEKLFF. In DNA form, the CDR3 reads TGTGCCAGCAGCCTCTACCGGGACAGAAATGAAAAACTGTTTTTT.

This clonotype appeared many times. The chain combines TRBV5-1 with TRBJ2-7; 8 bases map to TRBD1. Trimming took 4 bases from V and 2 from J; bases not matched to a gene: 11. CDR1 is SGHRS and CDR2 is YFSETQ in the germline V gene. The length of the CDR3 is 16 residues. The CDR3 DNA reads TGCGCCAGCAGCCCGGGGCTGGGACAGGCGGCCTACGAGCAGTACTTC. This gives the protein CASSPGLGQAAYEQYF.

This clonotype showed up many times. In DNA, the CDR3 is TGTGCCACAGGGACTACAACTGGGGCCCAGTACTTC. Translation gives CATGTTTGAQYF. The chain employs TRBV6-1 and TRBJ2-5; TRBD2 matches at 7 bases. CDR3 size: 12 residues. Germline loops: CDR1 MNHNS, CDR2 SASEGT. The junction had 11 bases not matched to a gene; V was cut back by 10 bases and J by 9 bases.

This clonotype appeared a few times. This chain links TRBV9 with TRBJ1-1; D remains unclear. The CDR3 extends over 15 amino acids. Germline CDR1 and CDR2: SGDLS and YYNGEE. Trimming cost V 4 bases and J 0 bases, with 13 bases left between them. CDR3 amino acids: CASSPQQTMNTEAFF. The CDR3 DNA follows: TGTGCCAGCAGCCCGCAACAGACCATGAACACTGAAGCTTTCTTT.

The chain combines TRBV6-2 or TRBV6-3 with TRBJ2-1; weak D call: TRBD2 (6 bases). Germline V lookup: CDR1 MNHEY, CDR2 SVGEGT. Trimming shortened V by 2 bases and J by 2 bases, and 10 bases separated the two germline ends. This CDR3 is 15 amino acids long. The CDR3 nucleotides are TGTGCCAGCAGTTACCGCCTAGCGCCCTACAATGAGCAGTTCTTC. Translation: CASSYRLAPYNEQFF.

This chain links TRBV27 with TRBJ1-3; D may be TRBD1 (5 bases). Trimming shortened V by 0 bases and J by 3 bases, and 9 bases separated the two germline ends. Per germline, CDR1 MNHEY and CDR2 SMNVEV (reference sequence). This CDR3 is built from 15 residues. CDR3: CASSLSRGFGNTIYF. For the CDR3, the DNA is TGTGCCAGCAGTTTATCAAGGGGCTTTGGAAACACCATATATTTT.

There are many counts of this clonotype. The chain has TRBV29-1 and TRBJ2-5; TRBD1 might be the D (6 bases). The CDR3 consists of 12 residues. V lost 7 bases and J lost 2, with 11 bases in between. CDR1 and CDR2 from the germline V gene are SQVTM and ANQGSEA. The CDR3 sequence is CSGQENQETQYF. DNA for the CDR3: TGCAGCGGACAGGAGAATCAAGAGACCCAGTACTTC.

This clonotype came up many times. The CDR3 spells CASSLLVDTGELFF. The CDR3 DNA reads as TGTGCCAGCAGCCTCCTTGTGGACACCGGGGAGCTGTTTTTT. The chain links TRBV14 to TRBJ2-2; D call uncertain. Germline V lookup: CDR1 SGHDN, CDR2 FVKESK. The CDR3 runs to 14 residues. V lost 4 bases, J lost 3 bases, and 9 bases lay in between.

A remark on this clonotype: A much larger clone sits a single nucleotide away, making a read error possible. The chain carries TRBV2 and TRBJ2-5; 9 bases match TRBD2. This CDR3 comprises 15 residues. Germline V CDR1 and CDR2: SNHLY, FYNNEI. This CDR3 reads CASSTAGGPREAQYF. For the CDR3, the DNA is TGTGCCAGCAGTACGGCGGGAGGGCCGAGAGAGGCCCAGTACTTC.

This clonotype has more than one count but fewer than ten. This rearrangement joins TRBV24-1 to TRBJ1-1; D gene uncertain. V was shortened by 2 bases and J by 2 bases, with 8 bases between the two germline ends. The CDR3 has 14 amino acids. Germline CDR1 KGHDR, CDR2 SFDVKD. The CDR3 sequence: CATSDSSPNTEAFF. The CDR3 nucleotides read TGTGCCACCAGTGATTCCAGTCCAAACACTGAAGCTTTCTTT.

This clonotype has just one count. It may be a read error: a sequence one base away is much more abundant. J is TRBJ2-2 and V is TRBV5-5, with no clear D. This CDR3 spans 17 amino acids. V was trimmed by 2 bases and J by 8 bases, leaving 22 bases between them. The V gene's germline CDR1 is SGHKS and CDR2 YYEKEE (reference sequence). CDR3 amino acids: CASSFAGPRIHIGELFF. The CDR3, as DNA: TGTGCCAGCAGCTTCGCCGGGCCTAGGATCCATATTGGGGAGCTGTTTTTT.

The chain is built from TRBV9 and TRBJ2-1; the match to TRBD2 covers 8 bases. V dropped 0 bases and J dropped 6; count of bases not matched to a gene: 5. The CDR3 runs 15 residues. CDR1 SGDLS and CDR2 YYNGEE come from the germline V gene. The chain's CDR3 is CASSVGGLVSNEQFF. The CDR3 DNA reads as TGTGCCAGCAGCGTAGGGGGACTAGTAAGCAATGAGCAGTTCTTC.

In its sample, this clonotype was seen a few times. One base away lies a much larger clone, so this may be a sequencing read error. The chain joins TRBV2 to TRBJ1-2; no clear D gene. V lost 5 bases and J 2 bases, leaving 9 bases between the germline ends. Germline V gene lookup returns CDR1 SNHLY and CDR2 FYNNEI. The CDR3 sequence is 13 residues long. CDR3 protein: CASSLAPNYGYTF. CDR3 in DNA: TGTGCCAGCAGTTTGGCACCGAACTATGGCTACACCTTC.

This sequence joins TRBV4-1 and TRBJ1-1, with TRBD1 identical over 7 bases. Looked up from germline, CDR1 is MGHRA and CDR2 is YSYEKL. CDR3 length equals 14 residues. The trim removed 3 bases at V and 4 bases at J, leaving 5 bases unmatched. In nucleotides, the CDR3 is TGCGCCAGCAGCCATCAGGGGGAGGGCACTGAAGCTTTCTTT. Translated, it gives CASSHQGEGTEAFF.

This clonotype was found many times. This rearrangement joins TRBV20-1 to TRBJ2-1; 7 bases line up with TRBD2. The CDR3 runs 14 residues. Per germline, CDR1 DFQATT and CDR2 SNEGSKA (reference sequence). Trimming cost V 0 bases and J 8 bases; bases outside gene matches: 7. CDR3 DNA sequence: TGCAGTGCTAGAGATCTGGGCGGGAGCTATGAGCAGTTCTTC. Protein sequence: CSARDLGGSYEQFF.

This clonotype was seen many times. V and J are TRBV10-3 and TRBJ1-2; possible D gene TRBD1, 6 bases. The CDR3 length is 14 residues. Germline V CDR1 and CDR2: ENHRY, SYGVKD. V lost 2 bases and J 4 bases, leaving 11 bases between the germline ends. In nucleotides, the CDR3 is TGTGCCATCAGTGAGGACGACAGGCCCTATGGCTACACCTTC. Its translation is CAISEDDRPYGYTF.

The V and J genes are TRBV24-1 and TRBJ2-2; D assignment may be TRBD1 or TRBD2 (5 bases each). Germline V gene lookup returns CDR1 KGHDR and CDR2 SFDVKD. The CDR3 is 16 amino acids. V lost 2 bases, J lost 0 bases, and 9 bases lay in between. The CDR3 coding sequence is TGTGCCACCAGTGATTCTGGGACCTCGAACACCGGGGAGCTGTTTTTT. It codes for CATSDSGTSNTGELFF.

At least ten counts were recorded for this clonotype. The CDR3 loop reads CASSEVEVQETQYF. The DNA for the CDR3 is TGTGCCAGCAGTGAAGTGGAGGTACAAGAGACCCAGTACTTC. The chain employs TRBV6-2 or TRBV6-3 and TRBJ2-5; maybe TRBD2 (5 bases). V was trimmed by 5 bases and J by 2 bases, leaving 12 bases between them. Germline V gene sequence: CDR1 MNHEY, CDR2 SVGEGT. This CDR3 contains 14 residues.

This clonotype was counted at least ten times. The CDR3, as DNA: TGTGCCTGGGATAGACTAGCGCCTTACAATGAGCAGTTCTTC. It translates to CAWDRLAPYNEQFF. The rearrangement links TRBV30 to TRBJ2-1; 8 bases are a match to TRBD2. CDR1 and CDR2 (germline): GTSNPN, SVGIG (reference sequence). Germline trimming cut 5 bases from V and 4 bases from J; bases unmatched to any gene: 7. The length of the CDR3 is 14 residues.

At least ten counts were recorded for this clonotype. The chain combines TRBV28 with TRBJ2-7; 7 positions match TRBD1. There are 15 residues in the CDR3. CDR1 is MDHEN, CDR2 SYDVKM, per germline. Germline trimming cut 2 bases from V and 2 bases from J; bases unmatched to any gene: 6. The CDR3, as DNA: TGTGCCAGCAGTTTACGAGGGGGCTACGCCTACGAGCAGTACTTC. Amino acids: CASSLRGGYAYEQYF.

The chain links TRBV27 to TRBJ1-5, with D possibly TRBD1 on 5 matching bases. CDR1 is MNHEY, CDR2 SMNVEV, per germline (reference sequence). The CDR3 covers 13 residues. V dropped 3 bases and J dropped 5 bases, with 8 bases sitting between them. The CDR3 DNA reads TGTGCCAGCAGTTTCCGCAGGGATCAGCCCCAGCATTTT. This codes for CASSFRRDQPQHF.

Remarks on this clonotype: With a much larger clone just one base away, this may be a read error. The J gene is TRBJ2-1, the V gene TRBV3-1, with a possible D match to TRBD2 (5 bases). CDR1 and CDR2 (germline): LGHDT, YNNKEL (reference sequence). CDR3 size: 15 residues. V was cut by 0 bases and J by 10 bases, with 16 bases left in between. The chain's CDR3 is CASSQDSSGAYEQFF. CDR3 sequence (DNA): TGTGCCAGCAGCCAAGACTCCAGCGGAGCCTACGAGCAGTTCTTC.

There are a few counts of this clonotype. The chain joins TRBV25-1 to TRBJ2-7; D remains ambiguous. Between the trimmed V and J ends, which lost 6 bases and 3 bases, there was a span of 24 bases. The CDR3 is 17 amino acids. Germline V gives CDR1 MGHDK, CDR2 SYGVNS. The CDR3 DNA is TGTGCCAGCAGATCACTACACACAAAAGGGTCAGACTACGAGCAGTACTTC. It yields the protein CASRSLHTKGSDYEQYF.

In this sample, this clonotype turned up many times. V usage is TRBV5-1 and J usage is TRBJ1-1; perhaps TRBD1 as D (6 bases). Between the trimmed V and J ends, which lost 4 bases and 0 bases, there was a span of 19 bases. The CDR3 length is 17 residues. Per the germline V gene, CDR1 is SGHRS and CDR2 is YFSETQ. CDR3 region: CASSLAPGRGMNTEAFF. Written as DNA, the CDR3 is TGCGCCAGCAGCCTCGCCCCAGGGAGGGGGATGAACACTGAAGCTTTCTTT. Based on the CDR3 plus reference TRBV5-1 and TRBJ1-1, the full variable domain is KAGVTQTPRYLIKTRGQQVTLSCSPISGHRSVSWYQQTPGQGLQFLFEYFSETQRNKGNFPGRFSGRQFSNSRSEMNVSTLELGDSALYLCASSLAPGRGMNTEAFFGQGTRLTVV.

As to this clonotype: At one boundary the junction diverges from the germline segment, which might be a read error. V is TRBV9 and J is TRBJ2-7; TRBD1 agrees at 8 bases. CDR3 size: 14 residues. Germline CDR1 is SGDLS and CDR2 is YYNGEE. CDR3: CANSVEQGAYEQYF. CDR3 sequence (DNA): TGTGCCAACAGCGTAGAACAGGGGGCCTACGAGCAGTACTTC.

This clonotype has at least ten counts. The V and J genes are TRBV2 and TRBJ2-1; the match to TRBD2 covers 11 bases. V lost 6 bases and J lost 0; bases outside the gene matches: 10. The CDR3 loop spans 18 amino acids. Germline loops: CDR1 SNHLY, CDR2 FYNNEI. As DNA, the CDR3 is TGTGCCAGCAGAAGCGGGACTAGCGGTACGAGCTCCTACAATGAGCAGTTCTTC. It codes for CASRSGTSGTSSYNEQFF.

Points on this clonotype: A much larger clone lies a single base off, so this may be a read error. Here the CDR3 DNA reads TGTGCCAGCAGCTTAGGGACAGGGGACTACAATGAGCAGTTCTTC. It codes for CASSLGTGDYNEQFF. The chain employs TRBV7-3 and TRBJ2-1, with 10 bases matching TRBD1. The CDR3 spans 15 residues. Germline trimming cut 2 bases from V and 3 bases from J; bases unmatched to any gene: 1. CDR1 is SGHTA, CDR2 FQGTGA, per germline.

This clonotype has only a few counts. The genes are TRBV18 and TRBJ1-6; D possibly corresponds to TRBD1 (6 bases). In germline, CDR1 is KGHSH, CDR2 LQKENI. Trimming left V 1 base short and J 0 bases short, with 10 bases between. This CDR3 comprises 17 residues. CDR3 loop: CASSPLDRSSYNSPLHF. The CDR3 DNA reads TGTGCCAGCTCACCACTCGACAGGAGCTCCTATAATTCACCCCTCCACTTT.

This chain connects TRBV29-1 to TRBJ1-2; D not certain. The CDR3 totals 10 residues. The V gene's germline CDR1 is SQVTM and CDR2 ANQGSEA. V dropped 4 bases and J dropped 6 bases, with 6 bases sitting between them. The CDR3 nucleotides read TGCAGCGTTGGCACGAATGGCTACACCTTC. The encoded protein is CSVGTNGYTF.

CDR3 in amino acids: CASSMRGAGQLRMNTEAFF. In DNA, the CDR3 is TGTGCCAGTAGTATGAGGGGGGCGGGGCAGCTCCGTATGAACACTGAAGCTTTCTTT. The chain employs TRBV19 and TRBJ1-1; D may be TRBD1 (6 bases). CDR3 length: 19 amino acids. The V end lost 3 bases, the J end lost 0 bases, and 23 bases lay between the germline ends. In germline, CDR1 is LNHDA, CDR2 SQIVND (reference sequence).